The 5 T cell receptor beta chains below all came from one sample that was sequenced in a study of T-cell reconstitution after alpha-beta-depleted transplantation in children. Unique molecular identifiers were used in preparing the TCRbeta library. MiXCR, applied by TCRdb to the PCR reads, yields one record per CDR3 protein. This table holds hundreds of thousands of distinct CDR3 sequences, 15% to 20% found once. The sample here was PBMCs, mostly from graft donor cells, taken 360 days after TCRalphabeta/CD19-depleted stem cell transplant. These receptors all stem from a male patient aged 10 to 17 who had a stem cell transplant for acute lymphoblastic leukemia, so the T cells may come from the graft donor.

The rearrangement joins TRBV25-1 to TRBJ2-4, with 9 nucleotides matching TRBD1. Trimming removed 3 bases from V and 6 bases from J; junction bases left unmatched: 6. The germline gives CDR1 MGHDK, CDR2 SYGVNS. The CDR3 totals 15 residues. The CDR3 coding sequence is TGTGCCAGCAGTGACTACCAGACAGGGGGAAACATTCAGTACTTC. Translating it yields CASSDYQTGGNIQYF.

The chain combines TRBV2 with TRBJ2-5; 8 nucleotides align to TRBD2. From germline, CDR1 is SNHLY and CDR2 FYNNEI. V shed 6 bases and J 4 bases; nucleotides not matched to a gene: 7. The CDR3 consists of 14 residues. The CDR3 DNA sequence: TGTGCCAGCAGCGCGGGACTAGGGTTAGAGACCCAGTACTTC. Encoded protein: CASSAGLGLETQYF.

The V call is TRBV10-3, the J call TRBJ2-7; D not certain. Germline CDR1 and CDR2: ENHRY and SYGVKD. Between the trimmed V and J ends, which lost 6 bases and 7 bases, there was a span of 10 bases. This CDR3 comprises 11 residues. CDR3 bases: TGTGCCATCAGGGAGACCGGGGAGCAGTACTTC. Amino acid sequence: CAIRETGEQYF.

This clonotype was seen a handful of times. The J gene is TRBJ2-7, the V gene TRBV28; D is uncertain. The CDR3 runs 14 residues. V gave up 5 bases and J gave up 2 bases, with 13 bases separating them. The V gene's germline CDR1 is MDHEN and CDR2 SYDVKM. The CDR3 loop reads CASSPWVPAYEQYF. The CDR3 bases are TGTGCCAGCAGTCCTTGGGTGCCGGCCTACGAGCAGTACTTC.

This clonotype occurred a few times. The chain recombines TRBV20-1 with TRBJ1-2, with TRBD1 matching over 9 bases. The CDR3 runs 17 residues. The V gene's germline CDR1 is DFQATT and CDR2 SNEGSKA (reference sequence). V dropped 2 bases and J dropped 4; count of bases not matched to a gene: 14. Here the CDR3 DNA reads TGCAGTGCTAGACTCCGGGACAGGGAAAATGTGGGCTATGGCTACACCTTC. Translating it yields CSARLRDRENVGYGYTF.